This T cell receptor beta chain was captured by sequencing in a study of beta chain features in type 1 diabetes. About the study: Across the samples, roughly 98,000,000 sorted cells were examined in total. Study findings and constraints: Researchers report that Type 1 diabetes patients had moderately but significantly shorter TCRB CDR3s across all four CD4+ subsets.

Purity of each sorted population was above 95%. This clone has only a few counts. The antigen is not known. Expressed TCRB transcripts were sequenced because the isolated RNA had all been reverse transcribed beforehand. Profiled with immunoSEQ multiplex PCR; TCRdb holds only in-frame clones, not every one. The sample comprises some 48,000 clones, around 40% of which are singletons, and approximately 0.13% rests with the top ten. Germline CDR1 is SGHDT and CDR2 is YYEEEE. CDR3 length: 14 amino acids. V was pared by 2 bases and J by 7 bases, with 6 bases of the junction left unmatched. The sample taken for sequencing was stem cell memory CD4+ T cells from blood. This chain links TRBV5-6 with TRBJ1-1, with 9 positions matching TRBD1. The sequence came from a man younger than 45 with type 1 diabetes. The CDR3 spells CASSLTGGYGEAFF. In nucleotides, the CDR3 is TGTGCCAGCAGCTTAACAGGGGGCTATGGTGAAGCTTTCTTT.